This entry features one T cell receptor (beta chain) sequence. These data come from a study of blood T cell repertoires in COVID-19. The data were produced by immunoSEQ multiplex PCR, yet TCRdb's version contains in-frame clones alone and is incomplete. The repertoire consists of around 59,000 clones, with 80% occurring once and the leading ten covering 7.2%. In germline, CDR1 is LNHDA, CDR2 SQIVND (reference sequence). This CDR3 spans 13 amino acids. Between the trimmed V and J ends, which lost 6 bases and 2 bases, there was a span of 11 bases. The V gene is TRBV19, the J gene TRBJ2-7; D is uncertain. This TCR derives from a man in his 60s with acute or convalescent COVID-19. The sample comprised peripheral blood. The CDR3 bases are TGTGCCAGTAGCTTCGGTTCCACCTACGAGCAGTACTTC. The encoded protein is CASSFGSTYEQYF.